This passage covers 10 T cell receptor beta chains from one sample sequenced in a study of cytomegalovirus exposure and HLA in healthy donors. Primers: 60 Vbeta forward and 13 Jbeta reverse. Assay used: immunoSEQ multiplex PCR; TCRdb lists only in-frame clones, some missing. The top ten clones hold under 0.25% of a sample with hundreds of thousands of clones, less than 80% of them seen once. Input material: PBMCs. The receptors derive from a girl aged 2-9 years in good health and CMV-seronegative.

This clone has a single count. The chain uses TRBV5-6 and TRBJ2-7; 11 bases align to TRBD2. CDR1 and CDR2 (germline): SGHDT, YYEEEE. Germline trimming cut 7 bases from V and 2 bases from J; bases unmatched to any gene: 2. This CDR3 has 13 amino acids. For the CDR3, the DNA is TGTGCCAGCTCTAGCGGGAGGACCTACGAGCAGTACTTC. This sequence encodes CASSSGRTYEQYF.

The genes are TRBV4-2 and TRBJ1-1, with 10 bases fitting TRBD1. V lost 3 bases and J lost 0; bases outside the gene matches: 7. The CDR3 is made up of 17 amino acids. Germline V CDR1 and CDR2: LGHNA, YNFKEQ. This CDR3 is CASSHGQGGLMNTEAFF. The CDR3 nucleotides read TGTGCCAGCAGCCACGGACAGGGGGGCCTAATGAACACTGAAGCTTTCTTT.

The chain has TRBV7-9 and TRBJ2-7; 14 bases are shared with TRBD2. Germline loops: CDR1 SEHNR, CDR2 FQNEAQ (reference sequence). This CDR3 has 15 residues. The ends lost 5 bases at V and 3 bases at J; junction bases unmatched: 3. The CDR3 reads CASSLGTSGSYEQYF. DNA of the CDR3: TGTGCCAGCAGCCTAGGGACTAGCGGGAGCTACGAGCAGTACTTC.

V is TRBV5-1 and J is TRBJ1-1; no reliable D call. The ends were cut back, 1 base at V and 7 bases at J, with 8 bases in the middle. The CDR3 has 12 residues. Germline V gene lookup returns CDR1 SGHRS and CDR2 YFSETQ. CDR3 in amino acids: CASSLSGSEAFF. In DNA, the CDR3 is TGCGCCAGCAGCTTGAGCGGCAGTGAAGCTTTCTTT.

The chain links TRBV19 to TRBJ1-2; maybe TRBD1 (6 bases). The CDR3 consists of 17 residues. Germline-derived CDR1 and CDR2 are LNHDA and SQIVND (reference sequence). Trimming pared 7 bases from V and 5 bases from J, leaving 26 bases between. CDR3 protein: CASILSTGTTGVYGYTF. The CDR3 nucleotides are TGTGCCAGTATCCTATCAACCGGGACAACTGGAGTATATGGCTACACCTTC.

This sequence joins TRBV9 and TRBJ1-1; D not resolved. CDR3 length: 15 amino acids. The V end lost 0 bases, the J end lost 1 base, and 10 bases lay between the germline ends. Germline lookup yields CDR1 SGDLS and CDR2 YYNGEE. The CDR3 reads CASSVAAGWNTEAFF. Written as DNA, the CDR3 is TGTGCCAGCAGCGTAGCGGCAGGCTGGAACACTGAAGCTTTCTTT.

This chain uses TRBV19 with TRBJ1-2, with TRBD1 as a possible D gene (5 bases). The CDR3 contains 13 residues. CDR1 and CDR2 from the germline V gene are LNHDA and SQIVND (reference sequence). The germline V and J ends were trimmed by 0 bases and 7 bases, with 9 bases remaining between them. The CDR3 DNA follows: TGTGCCAGTAGTATAGATCGAAGGGGTGGCTACACCTTC. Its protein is CASSIDRRGGYTF. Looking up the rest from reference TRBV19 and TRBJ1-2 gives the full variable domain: DGGITQSPKYLFRKEGQNVTLSCEQNLNHDAMYWYRQDPGQGLRLIYYSQIVNDFQKGDIAEGYSVSREKKESFPLTVTSAQKNPTAFYLCASSIDRRGGYTFGSGTRLTVV.

DNA for the CDR3: TGTGCCAGCGGTCCGGCGACAGTTCTCGGGGAGCTGTTTTTT. It yields the protein CASGPATVLGELFF. The V call is TRBV9, the J call TRBJ2-2, with D possibly being TRBD1 (5 bases). Per germline, CDR1 SGDLS and CDR2 YYNGEE. With 7 bases removed from V and 7 bases from J, the gap between germline ends came to 17 bases. The CDR3 consists of 14 residues.

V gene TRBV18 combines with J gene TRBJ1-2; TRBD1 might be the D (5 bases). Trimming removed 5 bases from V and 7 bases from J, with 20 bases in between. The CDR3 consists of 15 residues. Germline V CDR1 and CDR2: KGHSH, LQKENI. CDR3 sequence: CASSFRGGREGGYTF. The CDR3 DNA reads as TGTGCCAGCTCATTCCGAGGAGGCAGGGAGGGTGGCTACACCTTC.

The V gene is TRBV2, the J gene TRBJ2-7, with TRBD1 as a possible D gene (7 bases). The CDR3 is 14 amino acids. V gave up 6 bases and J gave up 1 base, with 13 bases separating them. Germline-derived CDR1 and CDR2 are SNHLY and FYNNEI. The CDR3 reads CASRGGQRSYEQYF. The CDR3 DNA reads TGTGCCAGCAGGGGGGGACAGAGGTCCTACGAGCAGTACTTC.